This T cell receptor (beta chain) stems from a study of early stage breast cancer tumors. Only in-frame clones appear in the TCRdb table, and some are missing; sequencing was by immunoSEQ multiplex PCR. The sample has approximately 1,400 clones, around 77% seen once; the top ten hold approximately 15%. Germline lookup yields CDR1 SGHRS and CDR2 YFSETQ. This CDR3 has 13 residues. Trimming left V 2 bases short and J 2 bases short, with 5 bases between. The sequenced material came from normal breast tissue next to the tumor. This sequence was found in a person aged 45-60 years with breast cancer. The chain combines TRBV5-1 with TRBJ2-1; the D is unclear. The CDR3 here is CASSFDTYNEQFF. The CDR3 region has the DNA TGCGCCAGCAGCTTTGACACCTACAATGAGCAGTTCTTC.